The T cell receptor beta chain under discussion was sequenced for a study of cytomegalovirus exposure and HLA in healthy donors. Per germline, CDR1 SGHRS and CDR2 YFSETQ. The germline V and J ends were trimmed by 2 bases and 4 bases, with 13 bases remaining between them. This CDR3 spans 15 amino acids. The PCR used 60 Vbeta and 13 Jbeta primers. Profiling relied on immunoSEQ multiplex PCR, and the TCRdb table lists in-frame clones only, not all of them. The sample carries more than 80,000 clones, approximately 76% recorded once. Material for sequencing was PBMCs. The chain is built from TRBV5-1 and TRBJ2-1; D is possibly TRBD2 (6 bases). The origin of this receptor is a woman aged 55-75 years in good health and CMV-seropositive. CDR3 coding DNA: TGCGCCAGCAGCTTCGGGGGTCAGGCGTACAATGAGCAGTTCTTC. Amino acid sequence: CASSFGGQAYNEQFF.